This T cell receptor beta chain was sequenced during a study of CD8+ T cells in alopecia areata. Study background: At a dose of 5 to 10 mg twice daily, oral tofacitinib was given to treated patients.

cDNA reverse transcribed from extracted RNA served as the sequencing template. Using immunoSEQ multiplex PCR, the repertoire was profiled, and TCRdb retains in-frame clones only, with some absent. Of around 210,000 clones listed, over 60% were seen once; the top ten hold roughly 4.2%. Trimming shortened V by 4 bases and J by 0 bases, and 16 bases separated the two germline ends. In germline, CDR1 is SGHRS, CDR2 YFSETQ. The CDR3 spans 17 residues. Documented treatment: oral pan-JAK inhibitor, 5-10 mg twice daily. In regard to this clone: What it binds is unknown.

Study-wide findings and caveats: The link between baseline CD8+ expansion and response remains uncertain with one nonresponder. A large proportion of expanded lesional clones were detected persisting in scalp and blood during tofacitinib. Clarity of TCR sharing across patients fell short of that in mice, possibly HLA-related.

This chain links TRBV5-1 with TRBJ1-4; D is uncertain. The sequence derives from a human donor with alopecia areata. This material consisted of CD4+ T cells sorted from blood, taken at week 4, from a patient treated with tofacitinib. CDR3 sequence (DNA): TGCGCCAGCAGCCCTACCCTCCTCGGAGCAACTAATGAAAAACTGTTTTTT. Translating gives CASSPTLLGATNEKLFF.